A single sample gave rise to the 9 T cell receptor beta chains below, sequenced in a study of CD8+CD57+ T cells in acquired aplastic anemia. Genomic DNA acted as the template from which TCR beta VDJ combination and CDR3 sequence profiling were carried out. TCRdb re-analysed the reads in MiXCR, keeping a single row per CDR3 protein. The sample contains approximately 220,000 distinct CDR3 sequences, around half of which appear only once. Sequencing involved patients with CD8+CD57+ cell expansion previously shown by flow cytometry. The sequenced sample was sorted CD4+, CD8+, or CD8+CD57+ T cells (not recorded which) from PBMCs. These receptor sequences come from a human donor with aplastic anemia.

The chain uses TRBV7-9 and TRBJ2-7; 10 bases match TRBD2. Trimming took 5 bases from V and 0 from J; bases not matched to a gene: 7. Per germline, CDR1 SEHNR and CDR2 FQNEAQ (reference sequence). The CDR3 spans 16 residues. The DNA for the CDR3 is TGTGCCAGCAGCCCTAGCGGGGGTTTTAGCTCCTACGAGCAGTACTTC. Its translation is CASSPSGGFSSYEQYF. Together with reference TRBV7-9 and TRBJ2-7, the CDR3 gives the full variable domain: DTGVSQNPRHKITKRGQNVTFRCDPISEHNRLYWYRQTLGQGPEFLTYFQNEAQLEKSRLLSDRFSAERPKGSFSTLEIQRTEQGDSAMYLCASSPSGGFSSYEQYFGPGTRLTVT.

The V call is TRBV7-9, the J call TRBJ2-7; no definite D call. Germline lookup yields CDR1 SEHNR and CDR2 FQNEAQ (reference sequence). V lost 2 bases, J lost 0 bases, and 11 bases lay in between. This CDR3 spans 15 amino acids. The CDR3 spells CASSLSRSSSYEQYF. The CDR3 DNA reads TGTGCCAGCAGCTTAAGTAGGAGTAGCTCCTACGAGCAGTACTTC.

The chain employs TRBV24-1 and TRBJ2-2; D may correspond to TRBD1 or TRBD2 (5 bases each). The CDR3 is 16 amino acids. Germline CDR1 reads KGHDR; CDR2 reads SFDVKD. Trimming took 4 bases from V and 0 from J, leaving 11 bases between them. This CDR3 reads CATSDPGTSNTGELFF. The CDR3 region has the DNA TGTGCCACCAGTGACCCCGGGACCTCGAACACCGGGGAGCTGTTTTTT.

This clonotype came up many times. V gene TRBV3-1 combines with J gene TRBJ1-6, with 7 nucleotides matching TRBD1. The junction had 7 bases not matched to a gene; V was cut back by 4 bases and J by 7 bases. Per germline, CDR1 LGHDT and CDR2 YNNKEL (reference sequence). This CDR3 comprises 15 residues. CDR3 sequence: CASSLDQGDNSPLHF. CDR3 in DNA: TGTGCCAGCAGCCTTGACCAGGGGGACAATTCACCCCTCCACTTT.

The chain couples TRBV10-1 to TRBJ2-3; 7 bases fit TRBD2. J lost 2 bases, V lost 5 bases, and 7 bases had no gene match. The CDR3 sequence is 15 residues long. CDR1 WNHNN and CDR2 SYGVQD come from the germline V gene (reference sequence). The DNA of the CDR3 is TGCGCCAGCAGTCTTGGGACTACACACACAGATACGCAGTATTTT. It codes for CASSLGTTHTDTQYF.

CDR3 nucleotide sequence: TGTGCCAGCAGCTTCGGACAGGCCTACAATGAGCAGTTCTTC. It yields the protein CASSFGQAYNEQFF. The V and J genes are TRBV7-3 and TRBJ2-1; 7 bases map to TRBD1. Losses at the gene ends were 3 bases for V and 2 bases for J; bases not matched to a gene: 1. CDR1 and CDR2 (germline): SGHTA, FQGTGA. This CDR3 spans 14 amino acids.

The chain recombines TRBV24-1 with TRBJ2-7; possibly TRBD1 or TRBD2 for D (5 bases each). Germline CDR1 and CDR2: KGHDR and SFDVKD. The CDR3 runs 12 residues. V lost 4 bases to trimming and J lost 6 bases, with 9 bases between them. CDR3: CATSDERGEQYF. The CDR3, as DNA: TGTGCCACCAGTGACGAGAGGGGCGAGCAGTACTTC.

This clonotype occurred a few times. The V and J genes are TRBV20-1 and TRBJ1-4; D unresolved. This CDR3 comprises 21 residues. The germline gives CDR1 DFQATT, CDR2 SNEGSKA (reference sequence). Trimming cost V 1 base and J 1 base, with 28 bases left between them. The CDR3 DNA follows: TGCAGTGCTAGAGCTGACCCGAATTATTACCCACGGCGAATAACTAATGAAAAACTGTTTTTT. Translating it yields CSARADPNYYPRRITNEKLFF.

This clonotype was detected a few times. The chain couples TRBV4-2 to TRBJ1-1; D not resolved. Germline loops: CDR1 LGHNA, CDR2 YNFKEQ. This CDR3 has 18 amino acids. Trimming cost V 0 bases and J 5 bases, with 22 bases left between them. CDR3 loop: CASSQDSEWAARGTEAFF. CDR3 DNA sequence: TGTGCCAGCAGCCAAGATTCGGAGTGGGCAGCTAGAGGAACTGAAGCTTTCTTT.